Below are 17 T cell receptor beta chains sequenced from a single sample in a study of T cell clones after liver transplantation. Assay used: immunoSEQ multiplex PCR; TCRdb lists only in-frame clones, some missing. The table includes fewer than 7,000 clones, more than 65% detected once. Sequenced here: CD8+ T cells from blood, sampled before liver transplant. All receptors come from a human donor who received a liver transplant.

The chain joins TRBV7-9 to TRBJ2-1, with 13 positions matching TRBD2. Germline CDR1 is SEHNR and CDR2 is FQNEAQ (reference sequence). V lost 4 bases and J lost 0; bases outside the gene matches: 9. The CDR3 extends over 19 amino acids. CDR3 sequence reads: CASSSTSGGAIFSYNEQFF. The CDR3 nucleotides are TGTGCCAGCAGCTCTACTAGCGGGGGGGCAATCTTCTCCTACAATGAGCAGTTCTTC. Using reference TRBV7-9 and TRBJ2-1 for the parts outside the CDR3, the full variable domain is DTGVSQNPRHKITKRGQNVTFRCDPISEHNRLYWYRQTLGQGPEFLTYFQNEAQLEKSRLLSDRFSAERPKGSFSTLEIQRTEQGDSAMYLCASSSTSGGAIFSYNEQFFGPGTRLTVL.

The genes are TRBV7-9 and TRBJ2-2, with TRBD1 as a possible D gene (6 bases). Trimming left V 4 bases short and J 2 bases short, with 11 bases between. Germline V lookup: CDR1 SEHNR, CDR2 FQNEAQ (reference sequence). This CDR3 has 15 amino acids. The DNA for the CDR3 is TGTGCCAGCAGCTCCACGGACAGAAACACCGGGGAGCTGTTTTTT. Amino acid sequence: CASSSTDRNTGELFF.

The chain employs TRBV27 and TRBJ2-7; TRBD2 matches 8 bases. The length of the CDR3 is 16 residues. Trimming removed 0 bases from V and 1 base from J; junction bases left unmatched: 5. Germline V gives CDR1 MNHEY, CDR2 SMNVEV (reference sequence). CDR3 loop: CASSLSVLAVSYEQYF. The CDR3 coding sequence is TGTGCCAGCAGTTTATCTGTACTAGCGGTTTCCTACGAGCAGTACTTC.

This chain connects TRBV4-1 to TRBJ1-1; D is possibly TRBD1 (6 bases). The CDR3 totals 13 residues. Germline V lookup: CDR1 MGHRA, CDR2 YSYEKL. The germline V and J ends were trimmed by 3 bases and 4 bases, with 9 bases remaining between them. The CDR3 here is CASSHGGATEAFF. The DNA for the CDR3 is TGCGCCAGCAGCCATGGGGGGGCCACTGAAGCTTTCTTT.

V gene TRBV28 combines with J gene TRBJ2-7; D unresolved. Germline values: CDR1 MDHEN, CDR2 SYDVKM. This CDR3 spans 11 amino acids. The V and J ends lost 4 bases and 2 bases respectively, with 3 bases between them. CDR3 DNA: TGTGCCAGCAGTTCCGCCTACGAGCAGTACTTC. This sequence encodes CASSSAYEQYF.

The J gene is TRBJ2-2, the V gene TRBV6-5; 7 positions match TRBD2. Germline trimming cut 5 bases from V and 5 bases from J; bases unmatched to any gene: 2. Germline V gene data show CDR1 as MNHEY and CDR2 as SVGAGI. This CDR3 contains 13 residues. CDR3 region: CASSPGGTGELFF. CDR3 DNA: TGTGCCAGCAGTCCCGGGGGGACCGGGGAGCTGTTTTTT.

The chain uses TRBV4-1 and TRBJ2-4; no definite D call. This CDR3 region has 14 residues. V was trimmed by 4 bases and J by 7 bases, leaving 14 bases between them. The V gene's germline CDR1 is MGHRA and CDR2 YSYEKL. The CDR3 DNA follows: TGCGCCAGCAGCCTGGTGGCAGTGGAGAACATTCAGTACTTC. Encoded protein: CASSLVAVENIQYF.

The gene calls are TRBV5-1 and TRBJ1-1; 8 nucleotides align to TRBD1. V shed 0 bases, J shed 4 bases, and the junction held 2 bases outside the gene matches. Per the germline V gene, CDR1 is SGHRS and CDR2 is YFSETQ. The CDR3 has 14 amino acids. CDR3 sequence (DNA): TGCGCCAGCAGCTTGGACAGGGGGGGCACTGAAGCTTTCTTT. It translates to CASSLDRGGTEAFF.

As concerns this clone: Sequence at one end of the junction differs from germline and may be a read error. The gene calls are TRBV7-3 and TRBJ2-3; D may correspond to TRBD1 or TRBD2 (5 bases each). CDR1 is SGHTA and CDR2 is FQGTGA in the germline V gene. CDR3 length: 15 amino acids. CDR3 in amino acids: CASSVTGTITDTQYF. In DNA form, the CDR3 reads TGTGCCAGCAGCGTAACCGGGACCATCACAGATACGCAGTATTTT.

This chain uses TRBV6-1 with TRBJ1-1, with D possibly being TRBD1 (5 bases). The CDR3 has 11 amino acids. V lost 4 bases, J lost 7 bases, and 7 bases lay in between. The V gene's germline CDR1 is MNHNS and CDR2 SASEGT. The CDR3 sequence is CASSGGVEAFF. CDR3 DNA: TGTGCCAGCAGTGGGGGGGTTGAAGCTTTCTTT.

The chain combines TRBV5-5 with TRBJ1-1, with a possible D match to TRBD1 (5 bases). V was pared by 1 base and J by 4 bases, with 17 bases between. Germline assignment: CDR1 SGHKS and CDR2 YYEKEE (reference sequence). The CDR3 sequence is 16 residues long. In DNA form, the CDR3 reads TGTGCCAGCAGCTTGTTTTTTTCAGGGAGTAGCACTGAAGCTTTCTTT. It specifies CASSLFFSGSSTEAFF.

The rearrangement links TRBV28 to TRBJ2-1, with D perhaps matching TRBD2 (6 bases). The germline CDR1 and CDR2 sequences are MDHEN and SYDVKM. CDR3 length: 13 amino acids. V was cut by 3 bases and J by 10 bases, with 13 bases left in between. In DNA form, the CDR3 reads TGTGCCAGCAGTTTTGGGAGGAACACAGAGCAGTTCTTC. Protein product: CASSFGRNTEQFF.

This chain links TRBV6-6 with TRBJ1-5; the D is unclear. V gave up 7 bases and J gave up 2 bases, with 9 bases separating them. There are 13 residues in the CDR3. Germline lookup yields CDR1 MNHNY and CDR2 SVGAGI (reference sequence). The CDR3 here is CASTQNGNQPQHF. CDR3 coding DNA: TGTGCCAGCACACAGAATGGCAATCAGCCCCAGCATTTT.

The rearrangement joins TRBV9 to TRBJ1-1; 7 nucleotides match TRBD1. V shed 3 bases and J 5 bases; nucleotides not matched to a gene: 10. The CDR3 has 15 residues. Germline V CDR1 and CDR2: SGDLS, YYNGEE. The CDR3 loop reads CASSASALQGTEAFF. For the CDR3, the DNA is TGTGCCAGCAGCGCCTCAGCTCTACAGGGGACTGAAGCTTTCTTT.

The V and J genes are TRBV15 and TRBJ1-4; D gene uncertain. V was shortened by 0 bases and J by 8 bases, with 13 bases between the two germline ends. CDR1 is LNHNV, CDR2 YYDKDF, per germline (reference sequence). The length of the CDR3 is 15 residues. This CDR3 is CATSRDPLKREKLFF. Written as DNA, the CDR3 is TGTGCCACCAGCAGAGATCCCCTCAAGCGCGAAAAACTGTTTTTT.

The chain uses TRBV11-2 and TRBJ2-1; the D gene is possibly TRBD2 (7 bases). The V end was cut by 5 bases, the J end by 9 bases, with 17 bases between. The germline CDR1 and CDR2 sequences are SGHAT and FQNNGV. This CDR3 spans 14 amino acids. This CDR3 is CASSQGGGAGEQFF. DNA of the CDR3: TGTGCCAGCAGCCAAGGAGGGGGGGCTGGTGAGCAGTTCTTC.

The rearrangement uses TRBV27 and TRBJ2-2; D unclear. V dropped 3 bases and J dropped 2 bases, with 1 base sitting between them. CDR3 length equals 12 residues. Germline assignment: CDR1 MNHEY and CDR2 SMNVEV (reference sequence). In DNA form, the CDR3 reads TGTGCCAGCAGTTTTAACACCGGGGAGCTGTTTTTT. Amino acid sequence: CASSFNTGELFF.